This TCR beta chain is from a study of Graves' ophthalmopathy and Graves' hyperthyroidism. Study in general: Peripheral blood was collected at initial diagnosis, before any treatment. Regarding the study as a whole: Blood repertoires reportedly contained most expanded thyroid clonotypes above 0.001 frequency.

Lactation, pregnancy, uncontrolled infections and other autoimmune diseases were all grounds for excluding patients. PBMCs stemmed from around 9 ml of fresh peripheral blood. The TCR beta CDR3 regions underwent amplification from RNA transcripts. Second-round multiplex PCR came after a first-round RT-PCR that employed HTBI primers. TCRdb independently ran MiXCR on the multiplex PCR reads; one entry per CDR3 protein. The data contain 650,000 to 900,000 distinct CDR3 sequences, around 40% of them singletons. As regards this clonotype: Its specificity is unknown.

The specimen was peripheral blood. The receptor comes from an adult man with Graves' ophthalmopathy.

CDR3 sequence: CASSLKTRATNEKLFF. DNA of the CDR3: TGTGCCAGCAGCTTGAAGACCAGGGCGACTAATGAAAAACTGTTTTTT. This sequence joins TRBV5-8 and TRBJ1-4; weak D call: TRBD1 (5 bases). V was pared by 1 base and J by 2 bases, with 12 bases between. The CDR3 loop spans 16 amino acids. Looked up from germline, CDR1 is SGHTS and CDR2 is YDEGEE.